These 8 T cell receptor beta chains came from one sample sequenced in a study of monozygotic twins with inflammatory bowel disease. Following a re-call of the 5' RACE reads, TCRdb has one entry per CDR3 protein and lacks DNA. The sample table sets out a few hundred thousand distinct CDR3 sequences. Sequenced material: blood. These receptors originate from a human donor with ulcerative colitis or Crohn's disease, or a healthy co-twin of an affected twin (not recorded which).

The CDR3 reads CASRAGTGGGKLFF. The chain has TRBV28 and TRBJ1-4; checking the TCRdb D call of TRBD1 is not possible without DNA. This CDR3 is 14 amino acids long. Germline assignment: CDR1 MDHEN and CDR2 SYDVKM.

The chain joins TRBV5-1 to TRBJ2-3. Germline CDR1 and CDR2: SGHRS and YFSETQ. CDR3 length equals 16 residues. The CDR3 loop reads CASSRFLAGNTDTQYF.

The chain couples TRBV5-1 to TRBJ2-6. The CDR3 is 17 amino acids. The germline CDR1 and CDR2 sequences are SGHRS and YFSETQ. The CDR3 protein is CASSLDGQSSGANVLTF.

The chain employs TRBV20-1 and TRBJ1-2; the D gene TCRdb calls, TRBD1, cannot be checked with no DNA. The CDR3 sequence is 13 residues long. Germline CDR1 and CDR2: DFQATT and SNEGSKA (reference sequence). CDR3 region: CSASRDRDYGYTF.

J is TRBJ2-7 and V is TRBV14; TCRdb reports TRBD1, a call that lacks DNA to check it against. CDR1 is SGHDN and CDR2 is FVKESK in the germline V gene. The length of the CDR3 is 15 residues. CDR3 protein: CASSQVWDASYEQYF.

The gene calls are TRBV4-2 and TRBJ2-5. Germline assignment: CDR1 LGHNA and CDR2 YNFKEQ. CDR3 length equals 14 residues. The CDR3 reads CASSQDAAKETQYF.

The chain joins TRBV3-1 to TRBJ2-5. From germline, CDR1 is LGHDT and CDR2 YNNKEL (reference sequence). This CDR3 region has 16 residues. The CDR3 region is CASSQVVTTRRETQYF.

The V and J genes are TRBV12-3 or TRBV12-4 and TRBJ2-3. The CDR3 length is 14 residues. The CDR3 sequence is CASSLVGRTDTQYF.